The clone carrying this T cell receptor (beta chain) came up once. Its cognate antigen is unknown. This entry comes from a study of Ad26.COV2.S vaccination and SARS-CoV-2 variants. Notes on the study in general: Using TCR breadth and depth analyses may have led to underestimated total T cell responses. Those who received vaccine or placebo ended up with similar non-spike TCR breadth.

TCRdb keeps only in-frame clones here, not all; method: immunoSEQ multiplex PCR. The sample yields some 270,000 clones, around nine tenths seen once. Germline V gene sequence: CDR1 GTSNPN, CDR2 SVGIG (reference sequence). The CDR3 spans 13 residues. Trimming removed 3 bases at V and 4 bases at J, with 10 bases between. Indicated treatment: over 15 received Ad26.COV2.S at low or high dose, single or two shots; 5 received placebo; per-sample allocation not given. Day 63 after the first injection of vaccine or placebo was the sampling time. An 18-55-year-old adult in Boston served as donor. The gene calls are TRBV30 and TRBJ1-5; the D is unclear. The sequencing used peripheral blood, collected in a trial of Ad26.COV2.S vaccine versus placebo. The sequence was obtained from a person between 18 and 65 years old who received the Ad26.COV2.S COVID-19 vaccine or a placebo. The CDR3 region is CAWSGRHNQPQHF. In DNA, the CDR3 is TGTGCCTGGAGCGGACGGCATAATCAGCCCCAGCATTTT.